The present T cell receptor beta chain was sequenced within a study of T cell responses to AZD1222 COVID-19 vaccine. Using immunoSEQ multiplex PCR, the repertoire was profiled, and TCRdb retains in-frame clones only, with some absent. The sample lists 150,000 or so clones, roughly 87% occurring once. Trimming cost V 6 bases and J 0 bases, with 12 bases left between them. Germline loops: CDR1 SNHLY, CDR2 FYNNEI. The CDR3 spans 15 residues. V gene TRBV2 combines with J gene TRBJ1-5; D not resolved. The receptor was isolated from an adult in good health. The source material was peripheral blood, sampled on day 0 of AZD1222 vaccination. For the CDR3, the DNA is TGTGCCAGCAGACGGCCCGGGATTAGCAATCAGCCCCAGCATTTT. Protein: CASRRPGISNQPQHF.